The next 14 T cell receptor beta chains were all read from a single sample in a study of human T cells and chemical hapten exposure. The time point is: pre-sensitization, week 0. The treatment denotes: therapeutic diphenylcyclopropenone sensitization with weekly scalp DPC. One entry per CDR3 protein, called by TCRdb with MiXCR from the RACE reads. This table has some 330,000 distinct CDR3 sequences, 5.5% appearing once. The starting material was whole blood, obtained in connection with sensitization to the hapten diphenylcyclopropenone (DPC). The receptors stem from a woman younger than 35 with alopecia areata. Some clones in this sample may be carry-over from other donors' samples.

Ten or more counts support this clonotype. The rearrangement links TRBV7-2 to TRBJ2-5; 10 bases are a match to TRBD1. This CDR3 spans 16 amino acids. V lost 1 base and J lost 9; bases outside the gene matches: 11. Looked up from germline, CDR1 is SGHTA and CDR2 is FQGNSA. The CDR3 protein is CASSLGSGQGFWAQYF. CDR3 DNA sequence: TGTGCCAGCAGCTTAGGCTCGGGACAGGGGTTTTGGGCCCAGTACTTC.

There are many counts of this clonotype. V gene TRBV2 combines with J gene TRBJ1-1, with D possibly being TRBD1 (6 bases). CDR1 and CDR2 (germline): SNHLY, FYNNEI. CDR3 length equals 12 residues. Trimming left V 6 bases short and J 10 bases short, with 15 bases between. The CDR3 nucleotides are TGTGCCAGCAGCCGGGAACAGGGAGTAGCTTTCTTT. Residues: CASSREQGVAFF.

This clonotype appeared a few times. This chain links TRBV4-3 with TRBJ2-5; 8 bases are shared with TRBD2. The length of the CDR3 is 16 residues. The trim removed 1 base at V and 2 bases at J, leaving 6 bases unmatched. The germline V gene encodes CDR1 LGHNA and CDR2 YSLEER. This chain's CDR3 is CASSQVLGGAQETQYF. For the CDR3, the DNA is TGCGCCAGCAGCCAAGTCCTCGGGGGGGCTCAAGAGACCCAGTACTTC.

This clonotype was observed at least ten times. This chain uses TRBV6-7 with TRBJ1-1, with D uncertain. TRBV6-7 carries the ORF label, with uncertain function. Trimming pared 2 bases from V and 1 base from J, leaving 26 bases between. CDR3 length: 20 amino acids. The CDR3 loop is CASSYGEVVARIDGNTEAFF. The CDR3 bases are TGTGCCAGCAGTTACGGAGAGGTTGTTGCCAGGATAGATGGGAACACTGAAGCTTTCTTT.

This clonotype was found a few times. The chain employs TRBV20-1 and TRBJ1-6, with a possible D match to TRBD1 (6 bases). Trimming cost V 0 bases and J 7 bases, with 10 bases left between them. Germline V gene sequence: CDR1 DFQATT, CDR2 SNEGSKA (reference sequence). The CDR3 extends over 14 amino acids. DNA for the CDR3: TGCAGTGCTAGAGATGGGGGCCGGAATTCACCCCTCCACTTT. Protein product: CSARDGGRNSPLHF.

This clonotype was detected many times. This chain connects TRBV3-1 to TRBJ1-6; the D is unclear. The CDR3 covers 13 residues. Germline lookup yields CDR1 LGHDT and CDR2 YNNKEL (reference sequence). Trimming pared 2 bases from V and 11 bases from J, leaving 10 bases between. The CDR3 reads CASSQRDFAPLHF. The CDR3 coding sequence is TGTGCCAGCAGCCAAAGGGATTTTGCACCCCTCCACTTT.

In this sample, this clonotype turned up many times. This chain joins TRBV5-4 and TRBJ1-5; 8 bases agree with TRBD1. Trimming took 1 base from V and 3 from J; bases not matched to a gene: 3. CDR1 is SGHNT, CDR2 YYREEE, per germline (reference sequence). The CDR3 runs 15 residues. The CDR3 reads CASSLWDRPNQPQHF. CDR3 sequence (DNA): TGTGCCAGCAGCTTGTGGGACAGGCCCAATCAGCCCCAGCATTTT.

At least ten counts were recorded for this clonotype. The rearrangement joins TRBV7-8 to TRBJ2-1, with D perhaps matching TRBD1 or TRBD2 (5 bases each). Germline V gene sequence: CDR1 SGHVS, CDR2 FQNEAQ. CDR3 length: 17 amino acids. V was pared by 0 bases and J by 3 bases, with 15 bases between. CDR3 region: CASSLARRFGGYNEQFF. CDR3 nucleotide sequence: TGTGCCAGCAGCTTAGCGCGGCGATTTGGGGGCTACAATGAGCAGTTCTTC. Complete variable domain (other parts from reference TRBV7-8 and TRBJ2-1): GAGVSQSPRYKVAKRGQDVALRCDPISGHVSLFWYQQALGQGPEFLTYFQNEAQLDKSGLPSDRFFAERPEGSVSTLKIQRTQQEDSAVYLCASSLARRFGGYNEQFFGPGTRLTVL.

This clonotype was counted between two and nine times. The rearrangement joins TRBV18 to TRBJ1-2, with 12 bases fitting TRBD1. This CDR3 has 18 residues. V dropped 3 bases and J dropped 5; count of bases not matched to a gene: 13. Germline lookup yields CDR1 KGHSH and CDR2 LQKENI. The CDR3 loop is CASSPQTPGTGGVYGYTF. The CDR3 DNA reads TGTGCCAGCTCACCTCAAACACCCGGGACAGGGGGCGTTTATGGCTACACCTTC.

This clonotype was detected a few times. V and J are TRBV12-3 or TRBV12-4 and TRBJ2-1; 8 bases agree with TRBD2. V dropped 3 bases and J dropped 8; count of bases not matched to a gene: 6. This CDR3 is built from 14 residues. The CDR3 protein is CASSFSGGSDEQFF. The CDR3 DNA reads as TGTGCCAGCAGTTTCAGCGGGGGTAGCGATGAGCAGTTCTTC.

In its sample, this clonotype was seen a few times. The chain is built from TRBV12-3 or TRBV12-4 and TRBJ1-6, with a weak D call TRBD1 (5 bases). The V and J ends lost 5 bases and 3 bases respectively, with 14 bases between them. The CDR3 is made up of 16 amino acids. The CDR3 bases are TGTGCCAGCAGTCCGGGGCCGACCGGCTATAATTCACCCCTCCACTTT. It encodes CASSPGPTGYNSPLHF.

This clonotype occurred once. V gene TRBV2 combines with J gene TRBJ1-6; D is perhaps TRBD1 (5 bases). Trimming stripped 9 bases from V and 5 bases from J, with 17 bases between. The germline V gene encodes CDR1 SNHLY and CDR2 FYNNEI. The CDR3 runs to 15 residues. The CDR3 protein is CASKLHRRNNSPLHF. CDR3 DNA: TGTGCCAGTAAGCTCCACAGGAGAAATAATTCACCCCTCCACTTT.

CDR3 region: CASVREVSSEAFF. The CDR3 DNA sequence: TGTGCCAGCGTTAGAGAGGTTTCGAGTGAAGCTTTCTTT. V is TRBV2 and J is TRBJ1-1, with D unresolved. Trimming took 8 bases from V and 7 from J, leaving 17 bases between them. The CDR3 contains 13 residues. CDR1 is SNHLY and CDR2 is FYNNEI in the germline V gene.

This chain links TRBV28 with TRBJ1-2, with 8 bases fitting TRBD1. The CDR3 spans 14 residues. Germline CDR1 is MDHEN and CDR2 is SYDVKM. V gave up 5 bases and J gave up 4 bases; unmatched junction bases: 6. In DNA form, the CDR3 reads TGTGCCAGCAGTCTGGACAGGGCTGGCTATGGCTACACCTTC. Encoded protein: CASSLDRAGYGYTF.